These 32 T cell receptor beta chains originate from one sample sequenced in a study of CD8+ T cells in alopecia areata. RNA extraction was followed by reverse transcription into cDNA, which acted as the sequencing template. The protocol was immunoSEQ multiplex PCR, while the TCRdb copy is restricted to in-frame clones and leaves out a portion. The sample holds 120,000 or so clones, about 50% seen once. Sequenced input: NKG2D-low CD8+ T cells sorted from blood. Receptors were obtained from a human donor with alopecia areata.

The chain links TRBV29-1 to TRBJ2-5; D is undetermined. The CDR3 is 10 residues long. From germline, CDR1 is SQVTM and CDR2 ANQGSEA. V shed 5 bases and J shed 3 bases, with 4 bases lying between them. The CDR3 DNA is TGCAGCGTTATCAAAGAGACCCAGTACTTC. Protein: CSVIKETQYF.

The V gene is TRBV5-6, the J gene TRBJ2-1, with D maybe TRBD1 (6 bases). The V gene lost 3 bases and the J gene lost 9 bases, with 19 bases spanning the gap. Looked up from germline, CDR1 is SGHDT and CDR2 is YYEEEE. The CDR3 runs 15 residues. The CDR3 here is CASSSGTSPVFEQFF. The CDR3 DNA reads as TGTGCCAGCAGCTCCGGGACATCTCCCGTCTTTGAGCAGTTCTTC.

Of note for this clone: The sample has other DNA sequences that encode this CDR3 too. The genes are TRBV27 and TRBJ2-5, with D tentatively TRBD2 (5 bases). The CDR3 sequence is 11 residues long. Germline V gives CDR1 MNHEY, CDR2 SMNVEV (reference sequence). The V end lost 5 bases, the J end lost 4 bases, and 5 bases lay between the germline ends. This CDR3 is CASSGGETQYF. The CDR3 DNA reads TGTGCCAGCAGTGGAGGAGAGACCCAGTACTTC.

This chain links TRBV6-5 with TRBJ2-3; D perhaps matches TRBD1 (5 bases). Per the germline V gene, CDR1 is MNHEY and CDR2 is SVGAGI. Trimming cost V 8 bases and J 4 bases, with 10 bases left between them. The CDR3 spans 12 residues. The CDR3 region is CASGRQPDTQYF. As DNA, the CDR3 is TGTGCCAGCGGCAGACAGCCAGATACGCAGTATTTT.

CDR3 coding DNA: TGTGCCAGCAGCTTGTTGGAGGGGAGCGATGAGCAGTTCTTC. It specifies CASSLLEGSDEQFF. The chain uses TRBV11-2 and TRBJ2-1; a possible D gene is TRBD2 (6 bases). The CDR3 contains 14 residues. V lost 3 bases and J lost 8, with 14 bases in between. Looked up from germline, CDR1 is SGHAT and CDR2 is FQNNGV.

Points on this clone: This sample also contains other DNA sequences that code for the same CDR3. V gene TRBV5-1 combines with J gene TRBJ2-7, with 7 bases aligning to TRBD1. CDR3 length equals 14 residues. Germline CDR1 is SGHRS and CDR2 is YFSETQ. Losses at the gene ends were 0 bases for V and 1 base for J; bases not matched to a gene: 1. The CDR3 sequence is CASSLGQGSYEQYF. The DNA of the CDR3 is TGCGCCAGCAGCTTGGGACAGGGTTCCTACGAGCAGTACTTC.

This clone appeared once. CDR3 residues: CASSQGGPNGYTF. Here the CDR3 DNA reads TGCGCCAGCAGCCAAGGGGGTCCAAATGGCTACACCTTC. The rearrangement links TRBV4-1 to TRBJ1-2, with unresolved D. V lost 1 base to trimming and J lost 6 bases, with 9 bases between them. The V gene's germline CDR1 is MGHRA and CDR2 YSYEKL. The CDR3 has 13 residues.

This clone came up a few times. The rearrangement links TRBV29-1 to TRBJ1-1; no clear D gene. V lost 5 bases to trimming and J lost 5 bases, with 6 bases between them. Germline V lookup: CDR1 SQVTM, CDR2 ANQGSEA. The CDR3 has 10 residues. The CDR3 DNA sequence: TGCAGCGTTCAGGAAACTGAAGCTTTCTTT. It codes for CSVQETEAFF.

In its sample, this clone was seen a few times. The chain is built from TRBV29-1 and TRBJ2-3; D could derive from TRBD1 or TRBD2 (5 bases each). The CDR3 sequence is 11 residues long. From germline, CDR1 is SQVTM and CDR2 ANQGSEA. The CDR3: CSGGSTDTQYF. The CDR3 nucleotides read TGCAGTGGGGGTAGCACAGATACGCAGTATTTT.

This clone has only a few counts. The genes are TRBV13 and TRBJ1-3, with D possibly TRBD1 on 6 matching bases. From germline, CDR1 is PRHDT and CDR2 FYEKMQ (reference sequence). The length of the CDR3 is 16 residues. V was pared by 4 bases and J by 0 bases, with 13 bases between. DNA of the CDR3: TGTGCCAGCAGCTCTGGACAGACCTCCTCTGGAAACACCATATATTTT. Amino acid sequence: CASSSGQTSSGNTIYF.

The V and J genes are TRBV20-1 and TRBJ2-7; D may match TRBD1 or TRBD2 (5 bases each). V lost 0 bases, J lost 6 bases, and 6 bases lay in between. This CDR3 contains 11 residues. The germline CDR1 and CDR2 sequences are DFQATT and SNEGSKA (reference sequence). CDR3 coding DNA: TGCAGTGCTAGAGAAGGGACCGAGCAGTACTTC. Its translation: CSAREGTEQYF.

This clone was recorded only once. V gene TRBV25-1 combines with J gene TRBJ2-2; possible D gene TRBD1, 5 bases. Germline lookup yields CDR1 MGHDK and CDR2 SYGVNS. This CDR3 spans 17 amino acids. V was cut by 3 bases and J by 0 bases, with 14 bases left in between. For the CDR3, the DNA is TGTGCCAGCAGTGACGGCTTTATACAGGCGAACACCGGGGAGCTGTTTTTT. This translates into CASSDGFIQANTGELFF. The full variable domain, in which reference TRBV25-1 and TRBJ2-2 provide the parts outside the CDR3, is EADIYQTPRYLVIGTGKKITLECSQTMGHDKMYWYQQDPGMELHLIHYSYGVNSTEKGDLSSESTVSRIRTEHFPLTLESARPSHTSQYLCASSDGFIQANTGELFFGEGSRLTVL.

The J gene is TRBJ2-7, the V gene TRBV30; D gene ambiguous. The length of the CDR3 is 12 residues. The V and J ends lost 3 bases and 4 bases respectively, with 10 bases between them. Germline V gene lookup returns CDR1 GTSNPN and CDR2 SVGIG (reference sequence). The chain's CDR3 is CAWRTGSYEQYF. In DNA form, the CDR3 reads TGTGCCTGGAGAACTGGGTCGTACGAGCAGTACTTC.

The rearrangement uses TRBV5-1 and TRBJ1-1; 9 nucleotides align to TRBD1. Germline V CDR1 and CDR2: SGHRS, YFSETQ. J lost 5 bases, V lost 4 bases, and 6 bases had no gene match. This CDR3 comprises 14 residues. CDR3 nucleotides: TGCGCCAGCAGCGTGGGACAGGGTAGGACTGAAGCTTTCTTT. This translates into CASSVGQGRTEAFF. The full variable domain, in which reference TRBV5-1 and TRBJ1-1 provide the parts outside the CDR3, is KAGVTQTPRYLIKTRGQQVTLSCSPISGHRSVSWYQQTPGQGLQFLFEYFSETQRNKGNFPGRFSGRQFSNSRSEMNVSTLELGDSALYLCASSVGQGRTEAFFGQGTRLTVV.

This clone has a handful of counts. The CDR3 spells CASNSDYEQYF. In DNA, the CDR3 is TGTGCCAGCAATAGTGACTACGAGCAGTACTTC. The chain couples TRBV28 to TRBJ2-7; no clear D. Trimming removed 7 bases from V and 3 bases from J, with 7 bases in between. Germline values: CDR1 MDHEN, CDR2 SYDVKM. The CDR3 consists of 11 residues.

This sequence joins TRBV4-1 and TRBJ2-5, with D unresolved. This CDR3 has 15 residues. Trimming took 0 bases from V and 1 from J, leaving 9 bases between them. Germline CDR1 is MGHRA and CDR2 is YSYEKL. The CDR3 DNA is TGCGCCAGCAGCCAAGAGGACCGAGGCCAAGAGACCCAGTACTTC. Residues: CASSQEDRGQETQYF.

The gene calls are TRBV7-9 and TRBJ2-3, with no clear D. The CDR3 consists of 13 residues. Germline V CDR1 and CDR2: SEHNR, FQNEAQ (reference sequence). V was shortened by 5 bases and J by 0 bases, with 6 bases between the two germline ends. The CDR3 sequence: CASSPGSTDTQYF. CDR3 nucleotides: TGTGCCAGCAGCCCCGGAAGCACAGATACGCAGTATTTT.

This clone showed up just a few times. J is TRBJ2-7 and V is TRBV2; weak D call: TRBD1 (6 bases). The CDR3 has 12 amino acids. V gave up 8 bases and J gave up 2 bases, with 10 bases separating them. Germline CDR1 reads SNHLY; CDR2 reads FYNNEI. The CDR3 is CASRDTTYEQYF. CDR3 nucleotide sequence: TGTGCCAGCCGGGACACCACCTACGAGCAGTACTTC.

This chain uses TRBV29-1 with TRBJ1-2; D might be TRBD1 (5 bases). The CDR3 loop spans 15 amino acids. Germline CDR1 SQVTM, CDR2 ANQGSEA. V gave up 2 bases and J gave up 4 bases, with 17 bases separating them. The CDR3 here is CSVETPKTGGYGYTF. CDR3 sequence (DNA): TGCAGCGTTGAAACACCGAAAACAGGTGGCTATGGCTACACCTTC.

The chain is built from TRBV2 and TRBJ2-7; D ambiguous. Germline CDR1 is SNHLY and CDR2 is FYNNEI. There are 15 residues in the CDR3. V gave up 3 bases and J gave up 0 bases, with 12 bases separating them. CDR3 in DNA: TGTGCCAGCAGTGACGGTTGGGCAGACTCCTACGAGCAGTACTTC. Its protein is CASSDGWADSYEQYF.

The chain carries TRBV28 and TRBJ2-1, with no clear D. From germline, CDR1 is MDHEN and CDR2 SYDVKM. V lost 5 bases to trimming and J lost 4 bases, with 6 bases between them. The CDR3 runs to 12 residues. The CDR3 is CASSTSYNEQFF. The CDR3 DNA is TGTGCCAGCAGTACGAGTTACAATGAGCAGTTCTTC.

The chain combines TRBV27 with TRBJ1-4; possibly TRBD1 for D (5 bases). The germline V gene has CDR1 MNHEY and CDR2 SMNVEV (reference sequence). This CDR3 comprises 18 residues. Trimming removed 6 bases at V and 0 bases at J, with 20 bases between. The CDR3 nucleotides read TGTGCCAGCAGCCGCATGGCCCCGGCGGGGGCAACTAATGAAAAACTGTTTTTT. Its protein is CASSRMAPAGATNEKLFF. Looking up the rest from reference TRBV27 and TRBJ1-4 gives the full variable domain: EAQVTQNPRYLITVTGKKLTVTCSQNMNHEYMSWYRQDPGLGLRQIYYSMNVEVTDKGDVPEGYKVSRKEKRNFPLILESPSPNQTSLYFCASSRMAPAGATNEKLFFGSGTQLSVL.

V and J are TRBV27 and TRBJ2-1; D gene uncertain. The CDR3 extends over 14 amino acids. Trimming left V 3 bases short and J 4 bases short, with 10 bases between. The germline V gene has CDR1 MNHEY and CDR2 SMNVEV (reference sequence). Here the CDR3 reads CASSLVASYNEQFF. CDR3 sequence (DNA): TGTGCCAGCAGTTTGGTGGCGAGTTACAATGAGCAGTTCTTC.

This clone was picked up one time. The CDR3 DNA reads as TGTGCCAGCATCCTGGGCGGGAACACTGAAGCTTTCTTT. This translates into CASILGGNTEAFF. This chain links TRBV2 with TRBJ1-1; no definite D call. CDR1 is SNHLY, CDR2 FYNNEI, per germline. This CDR3 has 13 amino acids. V was clipped by 7 bases and J by 1 base, with 10 bases between them.

This clone was detected only a few times. DNA of the CDR3: TGCTGCTTTGAACCTAACCACAATGAGCAGTTCTTC. Translating it yields CCFEPNHNEQFF. The chain combines TRBV29-1 with TRBJ2-1; D not certain. This CDR3 spans 12 amino acids. The germline V gene encodes CDR1 SQVTM and CDR2 ANQGSEA.

CDR3 protein: CSVVWNSGRRGNEQFF. Written as DNA, the CDR3 is TGCAGCGTTGTCTGGAATAGCGGGAGGCGAGGAAATGAGCAGTTCTTC. The V gene is TRBV29-1, the J gene TRBJ2-1, with 10 bases fitting TRBD2. V was clipped by 4 bases and J by 7 bases; unmatched bases: 13. Germline V gene lookup returns CDR1 SQVTM and CDR2 ANQGSEA. CDR3 length equals 16 residues.

The chain joins TRBV29-1 to TRBJ1-1; D unclear. Germline V CDR1 and CDR2: SQVTM, ANQGSEA. Trimming cost V 3 bases and J 0 bases, with 5 bases left between them. The CDR3 runs 12 residues. The chain's CDR3 is CSVDSLNTEAFF. The CDR3 DNA reads as TGCAGCGTTGACAGTTTGAACACTGAAGCTTTCTTT.

The CDR3 DNA sequence: TGTGCCTGGAGTCCACCCGGGACAGGGGACGAGCAGTACTTC. Translating it yields CAWSPPGTGDEQYF. This sequence joins TRBV30 and TRBJ2-7, with TRBD1 identical over 10 bases. V was pared by 2 bases and J by 5 bases, with 6 bases of the junction left unmatched. The germline V gene has CDR1 GTSNPN and CDR2 SVGIG (reference sequence). This CDR3 contains 14 residues. Full variable domain (missing parts from reference TRBV30 and TRBJ2-7): SQTIHQWPATLVQPVGSPLSLECTVEGTSNPNLYWYRQAAGRGLQLLFYSVGIGQISSEVPQNLSASRPQDRQFILSSKKLLLSDSGFYLCAWSPPGTGDEQYFGPGTRLTVT.

V is TRBV29-1 and J is TRBJ2-1; D remains unclear. This CDR3 has 10 residues. From germline, CDR1 is SQVTM and CDR2 ANQGSEA. Trimming pared 6 bases from V and 9 bases from J, leaving 9 bases between. CDR3 protein: CSVLLGEQFF. Here the CDR3 DNA reads TGCAGCGTGTTATTGGGTGAGCAGTTCTTC.

The rearrangement joins TRBV29-1 to TRBJ2-1; D is possibly TRBD2 (6 bases). This CDR3 contains 15 residues. Germline assignment: CDR1 SQVTM and CDR2 ANQGSEA. CDR3 amino acids: CSTPLLQEGYNEQFF. Here the CDR3 DNA reads TGCAGTACTCCCCTCCTCCAGGAGGGGTACAATGAGCAGTTCTTC.

This clone was recorded only once. The chain links TRBV13 to TRBJ2-7; D unresolved. From germline, CDR1 is PRHDT and CDR2 FYEKMQ (reference sequence). Between the trimmed V and J ends, which lost 4 bases and 7 bases, there was a span of 14 bases. The CDR3 extends over 13 amino acids. The CDR3: CASSSYNGREQYF. The DNA of the CDR3 is TGTGCCAGCAGCTCATACAACGGCCGGGAGCAGTACTTC.

The chain joins TRBV29-1 to TRBJ2-3, with 8 positions matching TRBD1. Germline CDR1 is SQVTM and CDR2 is ANQGSEA. The CDR3 contains 13 residues. V was clipped by 6 bases and J by 1 base; unmatched bases: 3. CDR3 in amino acids: CSVPGQGTDTQYF. CDR3 coding DNA: TGCAGCGTCCCGGGACAGGGCACAGATACGCAGTATTTT.